The 15 T cell receptor beta chains below were found in one sample sequenced in a study of human T cells and chemical hapten exposure (dated by TCRdb to the early 2020s). Taken with the paper, the label for time point translates to: patch test 3, about 24 weeks after DPC sensitization. In the paper's terms, the treatment or condition label means: therapeutic diphenylcyclopropenone sensitization with weekly scalp DPC. Libraries were built with RACE. Sequencing was performed on a NextSeq 500. The public reads were quality trimmed at Q25 with fastp and then assembled into clones with MiXCR by TCRdb, keeping productive beta chains. Each entry merges the rows of one CDR3 protein and shows their most common DNA and genes. The sample table lists 99,000 or so distinct CDR3 sequences, approximately 36% of them with a count of one. Of the sample, 2.5% to 3% is held by the ten largest clones. Here the sequenced sample was whole blood, taken in connection with sensitization to the hapten diphenylcyclopropenone (DPC). The receptor set was obtained from a man aged 35 to 55 with alopecia areata. Some clones in this sample may be carry-over from other donors' samples.

In its sample, this clonotype was seen a few times. This chain connects TRBV12-3 or TRBV12-4 to TRBJ1-5; 7 bases are a match to TRBD1. There are 15 residues in the CDR3. V lost 5 bases and J lost 6; bases outside the gene matches: 10. The CDR3 loop reads CASSPRQGMGQPQHF. In nucleotides, the CDR3 is TGTGCCAGCAGTCCGAGACAGGGTATGGGTCAGCCCCAGCATTTT.

The chain couples TRBV12-3 or TRBV12-4 to TRBJ1-1; D gene ambiguous. The V and J ends lost 1 base and 2 bases respectively, with 5 bases between them. CDR3 length equals 13 residues. The DNA for the CDR3 is TGTGCCAGCAGTTTAGGGGGTAACACTGAAGCTTTCTTT. The encoded protein is CASSLGGNTEAFF.

This clonotype was counted a few times. This chain links TRBV3-1 with TRBJ2-1; 7 bases agree with TRBD2. The V segment lost 4 bases and the J segment 2 bases; nucleotides outside the gene matches: 8. Germline V lookup: CDR1 LGHDT, CDR2 YNNKEL (reference sequence). The CDR3 runs 16 residues. CDR3 protein: CASSRQAGMTYNEQFF. The CDR3 DNA sequence: TGTGCCAGCAGCCGACAAGCGGGAATGACCTACAATGAGCAGTTCTTC.

This sequence joins TRBV5-1 and TRBJ2-7, with D possibly called TRBD1 or TRBD2 (6 bases each). Trimming left V 0 bases short and J 2 bases short, with 15 bases between. The CDR3 runs to 16 residues. Looked up from germline, CDR1 is SGHRS and CDR2 is YFSETQ. Here the CDR3 DNA reads TGCGCCAGCAGCTTGGTCGGGGGCTACTCCACCTACGAGCAGTACTTC. This gives the protein CASSLVGGYSTYEQYF.

Only a few counts were recorded for this clonotype. V gene TRBV29-1 combines with J gene TRBJ2-3; 12 bases map to TRBD2. The CDR3 is made up of 17 amino acids. After removal of 7 bases from V and 2 bases from J, the junction contained 13 bases not matched to a gene. Germline CDR1 reads SQVTM; CDR2 reads ANQGSEA. The CDR3, as DNA: TGCAGCGCGAAACTAGCGGGAGGACCGGCCCCCACAGATACGCAGTATTTT. Translating gives CSAKLAGGPAPTDTQYF.

This clonotype has just a few counts. The rearrangement joins TRBV6-5 to TRBJ1-1; D unclear. Germline assignment: CDR1 MNHEY and CDR2 SVGAGI. V gave up 2 bases and J gave up 6 bases, with 4 bases separating them. CDR3 length: 11 residues. The CDR3 bases are TGTGCCAGCAGTTACAGGGCTGAAGCTTTCTTT. Its protein is CASSYRAEAFF.

This clonotype has just a few counts. The rearrangement links TRBV7-2 to TRBJ1-2; D unresolved. The germline V gene has CDR1 SGHTA and CDR2 FQGNSA. Trimming left V 1 base short and J 10 bases short, with 13 bases between. This CDR3 spans 13 amino acids. The CDR3 nucleotides are TGTGCCAGCAGCTTAGAGCAGGACGGTCTCTACACCTTC. Amino acid sequence: CASSLEQDGLYTF. The full variable domain, rest sourced from reference TRBV7-2 and TRBJ1-2, is GAGVSQSPSNKVTEKGKDVELRCDPISGHTALYWYRQSLGQGLEFLIYFQGNSAPDKSGLPSDRFSAERTGGSVSTLTIQRTQQEDSAVYLCASSLEQDGLYTFGSGTRLTVV.

The rearrangement joins TRBV12-3 or TRBV12-4 to TRBJ2-1, with D unclear. V shed 5 bases and J shed 9 bases, with 14 bases lying between them. This CDR3 is built from 13 residues. CDR3 sequence reads: CASSRTERIEQFF. The CDR3, as DNA: TGTGCCAGCAGTAGGACCGAGAGAATTGAGCAGTTCTTC.

Only a few counts were recorded for this clonotype. V usage is TRBV6-2 or TRBV6-3 and J usage is TRBJ2-7; 7 bases fit TRBD1. CDR1 and CDR2 (germline): MNHEY, SVGEGT. Trimming cost V 6 bases and J 4 bases; bases outside gene matches: 6. CDR3 length: 13 residues. The CDR3, as DNA: TGTGCCAGCAGACGTTCACAGGGGTACGAGCAGTACGTC. Its translation is CASRRSQGYEQYV.

This clonotype has only a few counts. The J gene is TRBJ1-1, the V gene TRBV6-2 or TRBV6-3, with 9 bases identical to TRBD1. The CDR3 has 14 residues. The V gene's germline CDR1 is MNHEY and CDR2 SVGEGT. The junction had 12 bases not matched to a gene; V was cut back by 5 bases and J by 11 bases. The CDR3 bases are TGTGCCAGCAGTACTCCGGGACAGGGCCGGCAGGCTTTCTTT. Its protein product is CASSTPGQGRQAFF.

This clonotype was picked up a small number of times. The V and J genes are TRBV6-2 or TRBV6-3 and TRBJ2-1; D is uncertain. Germline CDR1 and CDR2: MNHEY and SVGEGT. The CDR3 runs 13 residues. The V gene lost 2 bases and the J gene lost 6 bases, with 8 bases spanning the gap. CDR3 bases: TGTGCCAGCAGTTACCCCCCCTCCAATGAGCAGTTCTTC. Translating it yields CASSYPPSNEQFF.

There are a few counts of this clonotype. The genes are TRBV6-2 or TRBV6-3 and TRBJ2-7; TRBD1 matches 10 bases. V was clipped by 3 bases and J by 9 bases; unmatched bases: 5. CDR1 and CDR2 (germline): MNHEY, SVGEGT. The CDR3 extends over 13 amino acids. CDR3 in amino acids: CASSYSGTGVQYV. The DNA for the CDR3 is TGTGCCAGCAGTTATTCAGGGACAGGGGTGCAGTACGTC.

By its share, this clonotype is medium-sized. V usage is TRBV20-1 and J usage is TRBJ2-6; D gene uncertain. V dropped 3 bases and J dropped 1 base, with 10 bases sitting between them. Germline-derived CDR1 and CDR2 are DFQATT and SNEGSKA (reference sequence). This CDR3 contains 15 residues. The CDR3 sequence is CSASEAISGANVLTF. The CDR3, as DNA: TGCAGTGCTAGCGAGGCGATATCTGGGGCCAACGTCCTGACTTTC.

This clonotype has only a few counts. The V call is TRBV6-2 or TRBV6-3, the J call TRBJ2-7; unclear D gene. Germline V gene lookup returns CDR1 MNHEY and CDR2 SVGEGT. Trimming left V 3 bases short and J 0 bases short, with 6 bases between. The CDR3 is 13 residues long. CDR3 residues: CASSYTASYEQYF. In DNA form, the CDR3 reads TGTGCCAGCAGTTATACAGCCTCCTACGAGCAGTACTTC.

This clonotype was detected a few times. This chain links TRBV29-1 with TRBJ2-1, with TRBD2 identical over 8 bases. Germline V gene data show CDR1 as SQVTM and CDR2 as ANQGSEA. The J segment lost 6 bases and the V segment lost 7 bases, leaving 11 bases of the junction unmatched. CDR3 size: 14 residues. The CDR3 region has the DNA TGCAGCGCCCAGACGGGAGGGGCCCTCAATGAGCAGTTCTTC. The encoded protein is CSAQTGGALNEQFF.